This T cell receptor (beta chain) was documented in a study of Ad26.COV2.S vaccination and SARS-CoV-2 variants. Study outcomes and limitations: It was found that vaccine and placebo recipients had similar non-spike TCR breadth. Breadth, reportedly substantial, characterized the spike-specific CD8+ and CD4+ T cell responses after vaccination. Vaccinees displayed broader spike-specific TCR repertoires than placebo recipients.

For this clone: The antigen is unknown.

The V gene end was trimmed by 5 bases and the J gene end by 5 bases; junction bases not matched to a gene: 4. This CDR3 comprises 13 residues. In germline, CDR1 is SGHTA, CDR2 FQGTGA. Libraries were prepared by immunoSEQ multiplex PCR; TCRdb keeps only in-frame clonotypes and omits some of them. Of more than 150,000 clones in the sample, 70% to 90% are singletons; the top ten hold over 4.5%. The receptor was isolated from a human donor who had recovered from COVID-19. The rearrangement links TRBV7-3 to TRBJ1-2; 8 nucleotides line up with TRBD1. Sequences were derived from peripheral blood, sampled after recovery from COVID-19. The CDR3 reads CASSPQGAYGYTF. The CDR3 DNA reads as TGTGCCAGCAGCCCCCAGGGGGCATATGGCTACACCTTC.